This record concerns one T cell receptor beta chain sequence. These data originate in a study of cytomegalovirus exposure and HLA in healthy donors. A multiplex PCR was run with 60 Vbeta primers and 13 Jbeta primers. The protocol was immunoSEQ multiplex PCR, while the TCRdb copy is restricted to in-frame clones and leaves out a portion. This table has some 220,000 clones, approximately 84% appearing once. The sample taken for sequencing was PBMCs. This clonotype originated in a woman aged 40 to 49 in good health and CMV-seronegative.

In nucleotides, the CDR3 is TGTGCCAGCGGGCCGGGGATATTTCAGCCCCAGCATTTT. Protein product: CASGPGIFQPQHF. The V call is TRBV6-5, the J call TRBJ1-5, with unresolved D. The length of the CDR3 is 13 residues. V lost 8 bases, J lost 6 bases, and 14 bases lay in between. The germline gives CDR1 MNHEY, CDR2 SVGAGI.